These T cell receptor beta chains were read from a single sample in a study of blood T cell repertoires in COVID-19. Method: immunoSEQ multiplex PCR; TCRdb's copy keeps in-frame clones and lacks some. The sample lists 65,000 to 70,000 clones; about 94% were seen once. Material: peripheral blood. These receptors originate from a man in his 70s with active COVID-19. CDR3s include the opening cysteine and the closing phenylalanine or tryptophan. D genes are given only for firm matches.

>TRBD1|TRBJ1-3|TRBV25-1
CASSPQARGRGDTIYF
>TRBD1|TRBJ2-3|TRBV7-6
CASSSDRRDRFTDTQYF
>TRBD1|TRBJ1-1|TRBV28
CASRGQVLGTEAFF
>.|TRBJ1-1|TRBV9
CASTLGPDPETAFF
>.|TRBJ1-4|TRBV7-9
CASSPGTTNEKLFF
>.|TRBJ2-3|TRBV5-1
CASSLAPTDTQYF
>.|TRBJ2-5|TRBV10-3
CAISATGIQETQYF
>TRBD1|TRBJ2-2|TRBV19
CASSVNRDRGFGGELFF
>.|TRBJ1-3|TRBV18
CASSAGQLPGNTIYF
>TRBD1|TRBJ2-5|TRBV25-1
CASSEGQGKQETQYF
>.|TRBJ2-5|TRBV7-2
CASSLYGQQETQYF
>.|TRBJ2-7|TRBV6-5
CASSSAALEQYF
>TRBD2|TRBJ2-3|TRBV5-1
CASSTGLAGEDTQYF
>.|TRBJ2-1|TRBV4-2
CASSQDQTGPSYNEQFF
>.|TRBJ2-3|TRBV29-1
CSVEDRSYSTDTQYF
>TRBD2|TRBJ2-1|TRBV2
CASRGTSGDYNEQFF
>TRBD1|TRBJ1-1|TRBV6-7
CASSYSGTGDTPTEAFF
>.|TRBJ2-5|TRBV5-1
CASSLQAGTQETQYF
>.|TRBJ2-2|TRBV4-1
CASSQEAGPGELFF
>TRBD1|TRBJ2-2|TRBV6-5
CASAGTGVAGELFF
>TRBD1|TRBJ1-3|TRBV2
CASHRDRVDLSSGNTIYF
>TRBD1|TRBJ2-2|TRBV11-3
CASSLGQGANGELFF
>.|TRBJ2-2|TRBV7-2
CASSLVELSTGELFF
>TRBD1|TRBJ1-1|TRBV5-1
CASSQTPQGGNTEAFF
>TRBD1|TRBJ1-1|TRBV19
CASSRGQGNTEAFF
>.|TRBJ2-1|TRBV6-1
CASSEGNSYNEQFF
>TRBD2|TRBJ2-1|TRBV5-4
CASSPPPSGAYNEQFF
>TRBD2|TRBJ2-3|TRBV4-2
CASSQSYGTSGGDTQYF
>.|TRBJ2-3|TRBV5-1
CASSLAGSTDTQYF
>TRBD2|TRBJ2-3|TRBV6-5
CATRRQRGSTDTQYF
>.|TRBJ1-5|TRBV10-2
CASSGQVNQPQHF
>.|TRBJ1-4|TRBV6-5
CASSYLSPGTEKLFF
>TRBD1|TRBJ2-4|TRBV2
CASSGTGRLAKNIQYF
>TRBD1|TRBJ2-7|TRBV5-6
CASSPGTAYYEQYF
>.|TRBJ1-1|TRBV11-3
CASSLETGEAFF
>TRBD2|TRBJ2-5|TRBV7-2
CASSPRFSGGGAGETQYF
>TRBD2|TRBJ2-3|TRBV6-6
CASSRTAGGGLVFPDTQYF
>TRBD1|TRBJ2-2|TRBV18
CASSPGQGITGELFF